The 21 T cell receptor beta chains below all came from one sample that was sequenced in a study of blood T cell repertoires in COVID-19. Libraries were prepared by immunoSEQ multiplex PCR; TCRdb keeps only in-frame clonotypes and omits some of them. The table records hundreds of thousands of clones, about 85% of them present only once. Specimen: peripheral blood. These receptors were obtained from a woman aged 18-29 years who had recovered from COVID-19.

The rearrangement uses TRBV29-1 and TRBJ2-7; D unresolved. V lost 4 bases to trimming and J lost 2 bases, with 12 bases between them. CDR1 is SQVTM, CDR2 ANQGSEA, per germline. The CDR3 is 13 residues long. This CDR3 reads CSVVFAGPYEQYF. CDR3 coding DNA: TGCAGCGTTGTTTTTGCAGGCCCCTACGAGCAGTACTTC.

V gene TRBV9 combines with J gene TRBJ2-7; a possible D gene is TRBD1 (6 bases). Germline CDR1 reads SGDLS; CDR2 reads YYNGEE. Trimming pared 2 bases from V and 4 bases from J, leaving 16 bases between. This CDR3 spans 15 amino acids. In nucleotides, the CDR3 is TGTGCCAGCAGCGTTCATCAGGGGCTAGGGTACGAGCAGTACTTC. Translated, it gives CASSVHQGLGYEQYF.

The chain combines TRBV2 with TRBJ2-7; 11 bases match TRBD2. CDR1 and CDR2 (germline): SNHLY, FYNNEI. Trimming removed 2 bases from V and 2 bases from J; junction bases left unmatched: 5. There are 16 residues in the CDR3. In DNA, the CDR3 is TGTGCCAGCAGTGAAAGGGGGACTAGCGGAGCCTACGAGCAGTACTTC. Translating it yields CASSERGTSGAYEQYF.

The chain carries TRBV7-9 and TRBJ1-1; D remains unclear. Trimming cost V 5 bases and J 0 bases, with 19 bases left between them. The length of the CDR3 is 17 residues. The germline CDR1 and CDR2 sequences are SEHNR and FQNEAQ (reference sequence). For the CDR3, the DNA is TGTGCCAGCAGCCCTACCGACCTGGGCCCCATGAACACTGAAGCTTTCTTT. Translating gives CASSPTDLGPMNTEAFF. Full variable domain (rest looked up from reference TRBV7-9 and TRBJ1-1): DTGVSQNPRHKITKRGQNVTFRCDPISEHNRLYWYRQTLGQGPEFLTYFQNEAQLEKSRLLSDRFSAERPKGSFSTLEIQRTEQGDSAMYLCASSPTDLGPMNTEAFFGQGTRLTVV.

The gene calls are TRBV5-1 and TRBJ1-1, with a weak D call TRBD1 (6 bases). V lost 1 base and J 1 base, leaving 14 bases between the germline ends. This CDR3 comprises 16 residues. Germline assignment: CDR1 SGHRS and CDR2 YFSETQ. CDR3 loop: CASSLKNRVTNTEAFF. The CDR3 DNA reads TGCGCCAGCAGCTTGAAAAACAGGGTGACGAACACTGAAGCTTTCTTT.

The V call is TRBV13, the J call TRBJ1-1, with TRBD1 as a possible D gene (5 bases). The germline V gene encodes CDR1 PRHDT and CDR2 FYEKMQ (reference sequence). CDR3 length: 14 residues. V lost 5 bases and J 5 bases, leaving 15 bases between the germline ends. The DNA of the CDR3 is TGTGCCAGCAGCCCAAGACAGCCCTTTACTGAAGCTTTCTTT. Translating gives CASSPRQPFTEAFF.

This chain connects TRBV9 to TRBJ2-5, with TRBD2 matching 7 bases. The V segment lost 0 bases and the J segment 4 bases; nucleotides outside the gene matches: 9. Germline lookup yields CDR1 SGDLS and CDR2 YYNGEE. The CDR3 contains 16 residues. CDR3 sequence: CASSVAGLGEGETQYF. The DNA of the CDR3 is TGTGCCAGCAGCGTAGCAGGGCTGGGGGAGGGAGAGACCCAGTACTTC.

This rearrangement joins TRBV13 to TRBJ2-5; TRBD1 matches 9 bases. This CDR3 has 17 residues. CDR1 is PRHDT and CDR2 is FYEKMQ in the germline V gene (reference sequence). The V and J ends lost 2 bases and 5 bases, in that order; junction bases with no gene match: 12. The CDR3 sequence: CASSLPRDRDRMETQYF. CDR3 bases: TGTGCCAGCAGCTTACCCCGGGACAGGGACCGGATGGAGACCCAGTACTTC.

The V call is TRBV24-1, the J call TRBJ2-3, with a possible D match to TRBD2 (5 bases). This CDR3 has 14 amino acids. Germline V gives CDR1 KGHDR, CDR2 SFDVKD. V was trimmed by 7 bases and J by 3 bases, leaving 13 bases between them. The CDR3 coding sequence is TGTGCCACCAGCATTAGCGCCAATACAGATACGCAGTATTTT. This sequence encodes CATSISANTDTQYF.

This sequence joins TRBV7-7 and TRBJ2-7; TRBD1 is a possible D gene (6 bases). Trimming stripped 5 bases from V and 5 bases from J, with 16 bases between. CDR1 SSHAT and CDR2 FNYEAQ come from the germline V gene (reference sequence). This CDR3 comprises 14 residues. The CDR3: CASSQGISGDEQYF. DNA of the CDR3: TGTGCCAGCAGCCAGGGGATCTCAGGGGACGAGCAGTACTTC.

This clone was recorded only once. The rearrangement uses TRBV25-1 and TRBJ1-3; tentatively, D is TRBD1 (5 bases). Trimming took 6 bases from V and 4 from J, leaving 16 bases between them. The CDR3 extends over 15 amino acids. Germline values: CDR1 MGHDK, CDR2 SYGVNS. CDR3 in amino acids: CASSMGAGVGNTIYF. The DNA for the CDR3 is TGTGCCAGCAGCATGGGTGCGGGGGTCGGAAACACCATATATTTT.

The chain combines TRBV2 with TRBJ2-5, with 10 bases identical to TRBD2. CDR3 size: 13 residues. The germline V gene encodes CDR1 SNHLY and CDR2 FYNNEI. V was pared by 6 bases and J by 4 bases, with 2 bases of the junction left unmatched. In DNA form, the CDR3 reads TGTGCCAGCAGAAGACTAGCGGGAGAGACCCAGTACTTC. Translation: CASRRLAGETQYF.

The V and J genes are TRBV11-1 and TRBJ2-5, with D perhaps TRBD2 (5 bases). The V end was cut by 2 bases, the J end by 7 bases, with 17 bases between. The length of the CDR3 is 15 residues. Looked up from germline, CDR1 is SGHAT and CDR2 is FQDESV (reference sequence). DNA for the CDR3: TGTGCCAGCAGCTTACAAGGGAGAAGTCGGGGGACCCAGTACTTC. It is translated as CASSLQGRSRGTQYF.

The V gene is TRBV29-1, the J gene TRBJ2-7; weak D call: TRBD1 (5 bases). Germline V gene sequence: CDR1 SQVTM, CDR2 ANQGSEA. This CDR3 is 14 amino acids long. V was trimmed by 4 bases and J by 4 bases, leaving 17 bases between them. The CDR3 nucleotides are TGCAGCGTTGCTGACAGCGAGAGACAATACGAGCAGTACTTC. Encoded protein: CSVADSERQYEQYF.

The rearrangement links TRBV15 to TRBJ2-1; tentative D call: TRBD2 (6 bases). This CDR3 spans 13 amino acids. V was trimmed by 6 bases and J by 0 bases, leaving 6 bases between them. Per the germline V gene, CDR1 is LNHNV and CDR2 is YYDKDF (reference sequence). This chain's CDR3 is CATREGSYNEQFF. CDR3 DNA sequence: TGTGCCACCAGGGAGGGCTCCTACAATGAGCAGTTCTTC.

V is TRBV7-6 and J is TRBJ1-5; a weak D match, TRBD1 (6 bases). Deletions cut 2 bases from V and 11 bases from J, with 22 bases between. The CDR3 loop spans 16 amino acids. CDR1 and CDR2 (germline): SGHVS, FNYEAQ. In nucleotides, the CDR3 is TGTGCCAGCAGCTTAAACCCGGGGGGCTTGGGTACAGCCCAGCATTTT. Translation gives CASSLNPGGLGTAQHF.

CDR3 DNA: TGTGCCAGCAGGACAGGGGTCCGTCAGCCCCAGCATTTT. This sequence encodes CASRTGVRQPQHF. V usage is TRBV6-5 and J usage is TRBJ1-5; 8 nucleotides align to TRBD1. V lost 6 bases, J lost 6 bases, and 4 bases stayed unmatched. Germline CDR1 MNHEY, CDR2 SVGAGI. The CDR3 is 13 residues long.

The chain carries TRBV2 and TRBJ2-7; 7 bases agree with TRBD2. Germline CDR1 reads SNHLY; CDR2 reads FYNNEI. This CDR3 region has 15 residues. J gave up 3 bases and V 2 bases, and 7 bases lay outside the gene matches. CDR3 loop: CASSERGGRVYEQYF. In nucleotides, the CDR3 is TGTGCCAGCAGTGAACGGGGCGGGAGAGTCTACGAGCAGTACTTC.

The chain combines TRBV10-3 with TRBJ2-7; 12 bases map to TRBD2. V dropped 4 bases and J dropped 2; count of bases not matched to a gene: 3. CDR1 is ENHRY and CDR2 is SYGVKD in the germline V gene. The CDR3 has 15 residues. The DNA of the CDR3 is TGTGCCATCAGTGCGACTAGCGGGGGCCCCTACGAGCAGTACTTC. Encoded protein: CAISATSGGPYEQYF.

The chain recombines TRBV5-1 with TRBJ1-1; D gene ambiguous. Between the trimmed V and J ends, which lost 6 bases and 0 bases, there was a span of 9 bases. Germline lookup yields CDR1 SGHRS and CDR2 YFSETQ. The CDR3 covers 13 residues. This CDR3 is CASTLEVNTEAFF. The CDR3 bases are TGCGCCAGCACTCTCGAGGTGAACACTGAAGCTTTCTTT. The full variable domain, its missing parts supplied by reference TRBV5-1 and TRBJ1-1, is KAGVTQTPRYLIKTRGQQVTLSCSPISGHRSVSWYQQTPGQGLQFLFEYFSETQRNKGNFPGRFSGRQFSNSRSEMNVSTLELGDSALYLCASTLEVNTEAFFGQGTRLTVV.

This chain links TRBV7-9 with TRBJ2-7, with 7 bases that match TRBD1. The V gene's germline CDR1 is SEHNR and CDR2 FQNEAQ (reference sequence). Germline trimming cut 5 bases from V and 2 bases from J; bases unmatched to any gene: 12. The CDR3 is 16 residues long. For the CDR3, the DNA is TGTGCCAGCAGCGAGAGACAGGGAGCAAGGCCCTACGAGCAGTACTTC. Translated, it gives CASSERQGARPYEQYF.